A selection of T cell receptor beta chains follows, all from one sample in a study of preoperative IRX-2 immunotherapy in early breast cancer. Libraries were prepared by immunoSEQ multiplex PCR; TCRdb keeps only in-frame clonotypes and omits some of them. The sample includes around 88,000 clones, more than 80% of them seen just once. The sequencing used tumor tissue, collected after IRX-2 immunotherapy. The receptor source for this set is a human donor with breast cancer. Each CDR3 is given with its conserved first and last residue. The order of the fields is clone size, J gene, V gene, CDR3 protein. Clone size is shown for a subset of rows, as once, few, many or a class of expanded clone.

>NA|TRBJ1-3|TRBV11-1
CASSLMSSGNTIYF
>NA|TRBJ1-4|TRBV7-1
CASSLARPANEKLFF
>NA|TRBJ2-1|TRBV11-3
CASSRPTSGTYNEQFF
>NA|TRBJ2-3|TRBV6-7
CASSHGRTDTQYF
>NA|TRBJ1-1|TRBV18
CASSPRGNENTEAFF
>NA|TRBJ1-1|TRBV27
CAGTGGGNTEAFF
>NA|TRBJ1-5|TRBV19
CASSIRQINQPQHF
>NA|TRBJ1-2|TRBV4-1
CASSPQGQIYGYTF
>NA|TRBJ2-3|TRBV6-8
CAASGRSDTQYF
>NA|TRBJ2-1|TRBV25-1
CASSDRGYSSYNEQFF
>NA|TRBJ1-1|TRBV7-7
CASSPGPNLNTEAFF
>few|TRBJ1-4|TRBV11-3
CASSPGTGIGKLFF
>NA|TRBJ1-1|TRBV10-3
CAISDRDSEAFF
>NA|TRBJ2-1|TRBV6-8
CASIPPGGYEQFF
>NA|TRBJ2-5|TRBV18
CASSPQGEETQYF
>NA|TRBJ2-1|TRBV23-1
CASSQSIAGDHNEQFF
>NA|TRBJ1-2|TRBV30
CAWKAQGGDGYGYTF
>NA|TRBJ1-2|TRBV19
CASSGDRSFYGYTF
>NA|TRBJ1-1|TRBV30
CAWTGTGATEAFF
>once|TRBJ2-1|TRBV18
CASSPPPGIPYNEQFF
>NA|TRBJ2-7|TRBV29-1
CSVVDRTYEQYF
>NA|TRBJ2-6|TRBV30
CAWSVLPSGANVLTF
>once|TRBJ1-5|TRBV6-8
CASSGQGYNQPQHF
>NA|TRBJ2-1|TRBV19
CASSKLAGGLTYNEQFF
>NA|TRBJ1-3|TRBV11-3
CASSSIGARGNTIYF